This T cell receptor (beta chain) was recovered during a study of breast tumors, draining lymph nodes, adjacent tissues (TCRdb year 2016). With regard to the full study: In breast cancer patients, the study compared the TCR beta repertoires of tumor, adjacent nontumor tissue and axillary lymph nodes. In human breast cancer, the study set out to assess how tumor, surrounding tissue and draining lymph node repertoires relate to one another and whether T cells might be exchanged between them.

The CDR1 and CDR2 encoded by the germline V gene (reference sequence) are SEHNR and FQNEAQ. From the cysteine up to the phenylalanine, the CDR3 has a length of 14 residues. Just the 42-base CDR3 DNA is kept, in frame starting at base 1. V is clipped by 3 bases and J by 0 bases, and the sequence between their germline boundaries is 8 bases long. Lymph node samples were obtained from the axillary draining lymph nodes of breast cancer patients. Sequencing was performed on an Illumina HiSeq 2000. Multiplex PCR amplification was used to generate the TCR beta chain libraries. High-throughput sequencing was used to analyze the amplified TCR beta chain products. TCRdb reprocessed the public reads (quality trimming at Q25 with fastp, clone calling with MiXCR) and kept in-frame beta chains. Rows matching on CDR3 protein sequence are summarized as one entry with the most common DNA and genes. The sample table records about 80,000 distinct CDR3 sequences; roughly 19% of these occur just once. The ten largest clones represent about 2.4% of the sample.

A note on this clonotype: Its antigen target is currently unknown. No per-base quality is available; no much larger clone lies one base away.

What the study reported, not specific to this receptor: Tumor and nontumor tissue repertoires were significantly more similar in luminal-like than in basal-like breast cancer. The study presented the conclusion that tumor T cells originate in lymph nodes as consistent with a hypothesis, not as something directly demonstrated. Tumor T-cell repertoires showed less diversity than lymph node repertoires and more diversity than nontumor tissue repertoires, and tumor T-cell repertoires showed preferential V and J gene usage. A scenario in which most tumor T cells derive from the lymph node and then expand within tumor tissue was judged to be consistent with the data.

The chain employs TRBV7-9 and TRBJ2-5, with an unclear D gene assignment. Input material: axillary lymph node tissue. This sequence originates from a female donor with breast cancer. Some clones in this sample may be carry-over from other donors' samples. The CDR3 protein is CASSFGQNQETQYF. The sequence in DNA is TGTGCCAGCAGCTTCGGTCAGAACCAAGAGACCCAGTACTTC.